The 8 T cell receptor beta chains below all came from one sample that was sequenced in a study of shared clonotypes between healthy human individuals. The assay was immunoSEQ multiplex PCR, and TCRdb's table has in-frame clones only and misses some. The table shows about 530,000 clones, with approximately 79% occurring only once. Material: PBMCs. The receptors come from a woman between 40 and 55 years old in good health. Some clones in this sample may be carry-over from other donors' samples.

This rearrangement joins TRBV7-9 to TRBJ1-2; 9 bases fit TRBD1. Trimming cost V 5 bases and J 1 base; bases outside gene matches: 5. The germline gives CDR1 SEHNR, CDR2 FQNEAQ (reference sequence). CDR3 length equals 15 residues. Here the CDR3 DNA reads TGTGCCAGCAGCCGGGACAGGGCGCTTAACTATGGCTACACCTTC. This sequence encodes CASSRDRALNYGYTF.

CDR3 sequence reads: CSVVVTGGSYEQYF. The CDR3 region has the DNA TGCAGCGTTGTAGTGACAGGGGGATCCTACGAGCAGTACTTC. V and J are TRBV29-1 and TRBJ2-7; TRBD1 matches at 9 bases. Germline assignment: CDR1 SQVTM and CDR2 ANQGSEA. V trimming: 4 bases; J trimming: 1 base; junction bases outside the gene matches: 5. This CDR3 contains 14 residues.

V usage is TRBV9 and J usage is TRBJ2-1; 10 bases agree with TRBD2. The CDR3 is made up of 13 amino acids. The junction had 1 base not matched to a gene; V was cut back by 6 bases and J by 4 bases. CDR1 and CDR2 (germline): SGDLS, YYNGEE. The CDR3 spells CASTSGSYNEQFF. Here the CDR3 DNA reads TGTGCCAGCACTAGCGGGAGTTACAATGAGCAGTTCTTC.

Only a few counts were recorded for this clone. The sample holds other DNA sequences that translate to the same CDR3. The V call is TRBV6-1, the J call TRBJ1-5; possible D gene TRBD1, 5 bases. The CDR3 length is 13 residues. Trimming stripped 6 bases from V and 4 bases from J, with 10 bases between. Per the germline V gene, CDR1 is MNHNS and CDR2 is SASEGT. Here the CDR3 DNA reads TGTGCCAGCAGCTCGACAGAGAATCAGCCCCAGCATTTT. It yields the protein CASSSTENQPQHF.

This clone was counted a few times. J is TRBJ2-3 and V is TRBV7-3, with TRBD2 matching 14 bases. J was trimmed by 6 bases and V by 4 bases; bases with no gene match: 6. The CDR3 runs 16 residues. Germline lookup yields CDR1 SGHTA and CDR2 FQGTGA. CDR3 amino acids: CASSSRTSGRWDTQYF. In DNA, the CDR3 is TGTGCCAGCAGCTCTCGGACTAGCGGGAGGTGGGATACGCAGTATTTT.

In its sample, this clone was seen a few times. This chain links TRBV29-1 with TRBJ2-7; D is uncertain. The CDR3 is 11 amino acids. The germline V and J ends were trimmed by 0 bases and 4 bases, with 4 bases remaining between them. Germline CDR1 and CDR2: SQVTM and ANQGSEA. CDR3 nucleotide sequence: TGCAGCGTTGAAGAACGATACGAGCAGTACTTC. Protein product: CSVEERYEQYF.

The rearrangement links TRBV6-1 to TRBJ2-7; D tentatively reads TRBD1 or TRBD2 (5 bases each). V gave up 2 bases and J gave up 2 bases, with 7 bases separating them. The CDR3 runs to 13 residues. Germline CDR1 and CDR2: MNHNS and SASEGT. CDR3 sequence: CASSEPGPYEQYF. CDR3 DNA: TGTGCCAGCAGTGAACCGGGGCCCTACGAGCAGTACTTC.

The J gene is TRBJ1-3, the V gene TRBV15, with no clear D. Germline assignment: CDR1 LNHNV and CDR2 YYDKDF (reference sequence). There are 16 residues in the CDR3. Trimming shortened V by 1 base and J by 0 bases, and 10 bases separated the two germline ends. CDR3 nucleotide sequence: TGTGCCACCAGCAGAGCTCCTGCAGGCTCTGGAAACACCATATATTTT. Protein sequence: CATSRAPAGSGNTIYF.